Below, 21 T cell receptor beta chains from the same sample are listed, as sequenced in a study of blood T cell repertoires in COVID-19. Repertoires were generated with immunoSEQ multiplex PCR, while TCRdb's copy carries only in-frame clones and drops some. The sample consists of roughly 230,000 clones, about 86% of them appearing once. Sequencing input: peripheral blood. These receptors came from a man between 40 and 49 years old with active or convalescent COVID-19.

The CDR3 sequence is CASSLGQGVIGELFF. The CDR3 DNA is TGTGCCAGTAGTTTGGGACAGGGAGTCATCGGGGAGCTGTTTTTT. J is TRBJ2-2 and V is TRBV19, with 9 bases fitting TRBD1. V trimming: 5 bases; J trimming: 7 bases; junction bases outside the gene matches: 8. From germline, CDR1 is LNHDA and CDR2 SQIVND (reference sequence). The CDR3 has 15 residues. The complete variable domain, with remaining parts taken from reference TRBV19 and TRBJ2-2, reads DGGITQSPKYLFRKEGQNVTLSCEQNLNHDAMYWYRQDPGQGLRLIYYSQIVNDFQKGDIAEGYSVSREKKESFPLTVTSAQKNPTAFYLCASSLGQGVIGELFFGEGSRLTVL.

This clone has a single count. This sequence joins TRBV2 and TRBJ1-4; 7 bases match TRBD1. The CDR3 sequence is 16 residues long. J was trimmed by 2 bases and V by 5 bases; bases with no gene match: 8. CDR1 SNHLY and CDR2 FYNNEI come from the germline V gene. CDR3 sequence reads: CASSKRTGGTNEKLFF. For the CDR3, the DNA is TGTGCCAGCAGTAAGCGGACAGGAGGCACTAATGAAAAACTGTTTTTT. Supplemented by reference TRBV2 and TRBJ1-4, the full variable domain reads EPEVTQTPSHQVTQMGQEVILRCVPISNHLYFYWYRQILGQKVEFLVSFYNNEISEKSEIFDDQFSVERPDGSNFTLKIRSTKLEDSAMYFCASSKRTGGTNEKLFFGSGTQLSVL.

This clone was detected a few times. The gene calls are TRBV10-3 and TRBJ2-7; 10 bases are shared with TRBD2. This CDR3 contains 16 residues. V lost 0 bases, J lost 3 bases, and 5 bases stayed unmatched. The germline CDR1 and CDR2 sequences are ENHRY and SYGVKD. DNA of the CDR3: TGTGCCATCAGTGAGTCGATAGCTAGCGGGAGCTACGAGCAGTACTTC. Translation: CAISESIASGSYEQYF.

The rearrangement joins TRBV4-2 to TRBJ2-3; TRBD1 agrees at 9 bases. Germline V gene lookup returns CDR1 LGHNA and CDR2 YNFKEQ. The CDR3 extends over 15 amino acids. With V trimmed by 4 bases and J by 4 bases, 6 bases remained unmatched. CDR3 sequence reads: CASSPAGTGSDTQYF. In nucleotides, the CDR3 is TGTGCCAGCAGCCCAGCCGGGACAGGGTCAGATACGCAGTATTTT.

This clone was counted a single time. The chain joins TRBV24-1 to TRBJ2-5; tentatively, D is TRBD2 (7 bases). Germline V gene data show CDR1 as KGHDR and CDR2 as SFDVKD. The CDR3 consists of 15 residues. Trimming took 1 base from V and 6 from J, leaving 14 bases between them. The CDR3 here is CATSDFRGGTQTQYF. The CDR3 bases are TGTGCCACCAGTGATTTTAGGGGGGGTACGCAGACCCAGTACTTC.

This chain uses TRBV18 with TRBJ1-2; the D gene is possibly TRBD1 (5 bases). Trimming stripped 0 bases from V and 4 bases from J, with 9 bases between. The CDR3 covers 14 residues. Germline loops: CDR1 KGHSH, CDR2 LQKENI. In DNA, the CDR3 is TGTGCCAGCTCACCACCGGCAGGGTTCTATGGCTACACCTTC. It translates to CASSPPAGFYGYTF.

This clone has just a few counts. The chain joins TRBV7-2 to TRBJ2-7, with D possibly matching TRBD1 (6 bases). This CDR3 contains 12 residues. Germline loops: CDR1 SGHTA, CDR2 FQGNSA. The V gene lost 5 bases and the J gene lost 3 bases, with 8 bases spanning the gap. In DNA, the CDR3 is TGTGCCAGCAGCCGGGACATCTACGAGCAGTACTTC. Residues: CASSRDIYEQYF. Using reference TRBV7-2 and TRBJ2-7 for the parts outside the CDR3, the full variable domain is GAGVSQSPSNKVTEKGKDVELRCDPISGHTALYWYRQSLGQGLEFLIYFQGNSAPDKSGLPSDRFSAERTGGSVSTLTIQRTQQEDSAVYLCASSRDIYEQYFGPGTRLTVT.

This chain links TRBV5-1 with TRBJ2-3, with 13 bases lining up with TRBD2. With V trimmed by 4 bases and J by 6 bases, 8 bases remained unmatched. The CDR3 extends over 16 amino acids. Looked up from germline, CDR1 is SGHRS and CDR2 is YFSETQ. CDR3 bases: TGCGCCAGCAGCACCGCACTAGCGGGAGGGCCCGATACGCAGTATTTT. It codes for CASSTALAGGPDTQYF.

On this clone: This may arise from a read error, as a much more abundant clone is one base away. The same CDR3 can be traced to other DNA sequences in this sample. The chain employs TRBV11-2 and TRBJ1-1; 8 bases line up with TRBD1. This CDR3 region has 14 residues. The trim removed 4 bases at V and 1 base at J, leaving 2 bases unmatched. The germline V gene has CDR1 SGHAT and CDR2 FQNNGV. The CDR3 DNA sequence: TGTGCCAGCAGCTCTGGACAGGGGAACACTGAAGCTTTCTTT. Translation gives CASSSGQGNTEAFF.

V and J are TRBV25-1 and TRBJ2-5; the D is unclear. The CDR3 contains 15 residues. Germline lookup yields CDR1 MGHDK and CDR2 SYGVNS. Trimming stripped 1 base from V and 5 bases from J, with 14 bases between. CDR3 sequence: CASSELGRREETQYF. The CDR3 DNA is TGTGCCAGCAGTGAATTGGGCCGGCGTGAGGAGACCCAGTACTTC.

The chain links TRBV7-6 to TRBJ2-5, with D perhaps TRBD2 (5 bases). V lost 1 base and J 5 bases, leaving 17 bases between the germline ends. From germline, CDR1 is SGHVS and CDR2 FNYEAQ. The CDR3 is 16 residues long. DNA of the CDR3: TGTGCCAGCAGCTTAGGTCGATCGGGAACCGGGGAGACCCAGTACTTC. Encoded protein: CASSLGRSGTGETQYF.

The chain uses TRBV19 and TRBJ2-2; 9 bases line up with TRBD2. The CDR3 spans 16 residues. Trimming cost V 7 bases and J 2 bases; bases outside gene matches: 8. CDR1 and CDR2 from the germline V gene are LNHDA and SQIVND (reference sequence). CDR3 loop: CASKEGGRANTGELFF. CDR3 bases: TGTGCCAGTAAGGAGGGCGGGAGGGCTAACACCGGGGAGCTGTTTTTT.

The chain employs TRBV7-2 and TRBJ2-1, with a weak D call TRBD2 (6 bases). Germline assignment: CDR1 SGHTA and CDR2 FQGNSA. There are 14 residues in the CDR3. The V end lost 11 bases, the J end lost 0 bases, and 14 bases lay between the germline ends. Here the CDR3 reads CALRDSDSYNEQFF. CDR3 coding DNA: TGTGCCCTAAGGGACTCCGACTCCTACAATGAGCAGTTCTTC.

This sequence joins TRBV11-2 and TRBJ2-2; D is possibly TRBD2 (5 bases). V gave up 2 bases and J gave up 7 bases, with 17 bases separating them. The CDR3 length is 16 residues. Germline CDR1 SGHAT, CDR2 FQNNGV. The CDR3 DNA is TGTGCCAGCAGCTTATACGGGGTACAGTTTGGCGGGGAGCTGTTTTTT. As protein: CASSLYGVQFGGELFF.

The rearrangement links TRBV19 to TRBJ2-3, with TRBD2 matching over 13 bases. V lost 9 bases, J lost 6 bases, and 9 bases stayed unmatched. The CDR3 consists of 15 residues. Germline CDR1 reads LNHDA; CDR2 reads SQIVND (reference sequence). For the CDR3, the DNA is TGTGCCAGCGAAAGGACTAGCGGGAGAGGGGATACGCAGTATTTT. Its protein is CASERTSGRGDTQYF.

The chain links TRBV4-3 to TRBJ2-3, with 7 bases lining up with TRBD2. CDR1 is LGHNA and CDR2 is YSLEER in the germline V gene. This CDR3 is built from 16 residues. V lost 4 bases to trimming and J lost 6 bases; unmatched junction nucleotides: 13. CDR3 sequence: CASSRGSGYRPDTQYF. CDR3 DNA: TGCGCCAGCAGCCGTGGTAGCGGGTATCGACCCGATACGCAGTATTTT.

This chain joins TRBV7-9 and TRBJ1-2, with D maybe TRBD1 (6 bases). The germline gives CDR1 SEHNR, CDR2 FQNEAQ (reference sequence). The ends were cut back, 0 bases at V and 6 bases at J, with 8 bases in the middle. This CDR3 is 13 amino acids long. The CDR3 DNA follows: TGTGCCAGCAGCTTAGCGAACAGGGATGGCTACACCTTC. Amino acids: CASSLANRDGYTF.

This clone came up once. V gene TRBV2 combines with J gene TRBJ2-7, with D perhaps TRBD1 (5 bases). Trimming removed 7 bases at V and 0 bases at J, with 19 bases between. The CDR3 loop spans 16 amino acids. Germline CDR1 is SNHLY and CDR2 is FYNNEI. The CDR3, as DNA: TGTGCCAGCATCCTCTCCCCAACAGGCCCCTCCTACGAGCAGTACTTC. Residues: CASILSPTGPSYEQYF.

The rearrangement uses TRBV7-9 and TRBJ2-2, with 10 bases aligning to TRBD1. There are 16 residues in the CDR3. J was trimmed by 3 bases and V by 5 bases; bases with no gene match: 6. Germline loops: CDR1 SEHNR, CDR2 FQNEAQ (reference sequence). The CDR3 DNA is TGTGCCAGCAGCCGGCGGGGGACAGGGGACACCGGGGAGCTGTTTTTT. Its translation: CASSRRGTGDTGELFF. Filled out from reference TRBV7-9 and TRBJ2-2, the complete variable domain reads DTGVSQNPRHKITKRGQNVTFRCDPISEHNRLYWYRQTLGQGPEFLTYFQNEAQLEKSRLLSDRFSAERPKGSFSTLEIQRTEQGDSAMYLCASSRRGTGDTGELFFGEGSRLTVL.

The chain employs TRBV28 and TRBJ1-5, with D possibly being TRBD1 (5 bases). V shed 8 bases and J shed 5 bases, with 10 bases lying between them. The CDR3 is 12 amino acids. Germline CDR1 and CDR2: MDHEN and SYDVKM. The CDR3 protein is CASQGSDQPQHF. CDR3 in DNA: TGTGCCAGCCAGGGATCCGATCAGCCCCAGCATTTT.

This clone was observed a single time. CDR3 protein: CASSTIQGHSYEQYF. In DNA form, the CDR3 reads TGTGCCAGCAGCACAATACAGGGGCACTCCTACGAGCAGTACTTC. The V call is TRBV28, the J call TRBJ2-7; 7 bases are a match to TRBD1. Germline lookup yields CDR1 MDHEN and CDR2 SYDVKM. The CDR3 is made up of 15 amino acids. Trimming took 6 bases from V and 0 from J; bases not matched to a gene: 8.